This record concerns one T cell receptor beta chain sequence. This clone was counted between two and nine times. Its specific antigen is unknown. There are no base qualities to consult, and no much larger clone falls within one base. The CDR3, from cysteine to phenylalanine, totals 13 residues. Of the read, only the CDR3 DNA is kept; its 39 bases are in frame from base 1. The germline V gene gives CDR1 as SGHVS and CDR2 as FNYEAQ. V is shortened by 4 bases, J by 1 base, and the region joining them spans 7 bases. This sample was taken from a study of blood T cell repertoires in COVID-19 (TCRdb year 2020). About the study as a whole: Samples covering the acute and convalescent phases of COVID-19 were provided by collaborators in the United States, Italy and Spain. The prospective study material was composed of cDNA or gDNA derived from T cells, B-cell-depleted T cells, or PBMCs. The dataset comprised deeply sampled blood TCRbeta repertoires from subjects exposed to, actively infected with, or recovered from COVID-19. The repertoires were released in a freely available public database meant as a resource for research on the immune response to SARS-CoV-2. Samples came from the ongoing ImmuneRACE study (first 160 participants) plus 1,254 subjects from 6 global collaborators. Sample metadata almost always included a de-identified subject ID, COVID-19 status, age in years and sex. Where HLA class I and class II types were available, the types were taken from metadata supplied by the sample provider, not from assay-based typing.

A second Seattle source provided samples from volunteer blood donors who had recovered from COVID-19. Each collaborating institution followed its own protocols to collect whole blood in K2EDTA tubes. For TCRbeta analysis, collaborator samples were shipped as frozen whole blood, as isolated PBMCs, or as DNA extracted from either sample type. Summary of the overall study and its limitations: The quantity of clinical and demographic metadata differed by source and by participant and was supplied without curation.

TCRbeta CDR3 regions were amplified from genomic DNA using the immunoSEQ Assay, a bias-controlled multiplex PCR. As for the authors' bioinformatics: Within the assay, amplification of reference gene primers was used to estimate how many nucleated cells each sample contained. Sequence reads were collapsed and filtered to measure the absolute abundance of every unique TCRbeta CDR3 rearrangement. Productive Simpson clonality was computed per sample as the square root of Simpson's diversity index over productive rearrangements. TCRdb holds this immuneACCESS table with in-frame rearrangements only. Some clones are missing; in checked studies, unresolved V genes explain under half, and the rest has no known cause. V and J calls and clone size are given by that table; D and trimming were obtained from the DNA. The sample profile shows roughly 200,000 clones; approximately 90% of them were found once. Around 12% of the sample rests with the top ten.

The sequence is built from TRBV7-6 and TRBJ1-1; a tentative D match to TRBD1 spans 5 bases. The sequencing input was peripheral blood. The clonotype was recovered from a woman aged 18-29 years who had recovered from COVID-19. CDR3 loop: CASSSGQNTEAFF. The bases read TGTGCCAGCAGCTCAGGACAGAACACTGAAGCTTTCTTT.